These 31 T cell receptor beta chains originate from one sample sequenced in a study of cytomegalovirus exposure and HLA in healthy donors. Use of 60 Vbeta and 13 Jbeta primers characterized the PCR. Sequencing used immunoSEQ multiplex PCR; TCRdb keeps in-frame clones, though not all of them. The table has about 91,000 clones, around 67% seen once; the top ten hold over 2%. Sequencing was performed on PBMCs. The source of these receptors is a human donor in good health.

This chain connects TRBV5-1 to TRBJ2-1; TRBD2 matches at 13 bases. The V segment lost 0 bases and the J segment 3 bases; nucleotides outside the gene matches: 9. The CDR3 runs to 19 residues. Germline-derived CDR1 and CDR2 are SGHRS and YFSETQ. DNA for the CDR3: TGCGCCAGCAGCTTGGGACTAGCGGGGGGCCCAAATTTCTACAATGAGCAGTTCTTC. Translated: CASSLGLAGGPNFYNEQFF.

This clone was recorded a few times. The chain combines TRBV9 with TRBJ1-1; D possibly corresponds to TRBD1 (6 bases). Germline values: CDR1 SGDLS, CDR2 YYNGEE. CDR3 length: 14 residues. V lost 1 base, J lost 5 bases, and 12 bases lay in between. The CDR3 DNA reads TGTGCCAGCAGCGTAATCAGACAGGTTACTGAAGCTTTCTTT. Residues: CASSVIRQVTEAFF.

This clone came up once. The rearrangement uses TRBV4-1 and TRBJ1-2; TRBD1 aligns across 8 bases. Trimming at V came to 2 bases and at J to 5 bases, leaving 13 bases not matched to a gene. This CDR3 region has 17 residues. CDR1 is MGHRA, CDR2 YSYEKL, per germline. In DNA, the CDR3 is TGCGCCAGCAGCCAACGTTTCCAGGGGGCGGATGCGTATGGCTACACCTTC. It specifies CASSQRFQGADAYGYTF.

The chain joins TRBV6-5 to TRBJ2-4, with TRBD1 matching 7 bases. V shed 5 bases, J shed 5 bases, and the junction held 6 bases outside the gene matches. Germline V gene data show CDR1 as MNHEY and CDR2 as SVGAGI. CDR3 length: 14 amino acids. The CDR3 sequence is CASSPVRGQNIQYF. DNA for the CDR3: TGTGCCAGCAGTCCGGTGAGGGGGCAAAACATTCAGTACTTC.

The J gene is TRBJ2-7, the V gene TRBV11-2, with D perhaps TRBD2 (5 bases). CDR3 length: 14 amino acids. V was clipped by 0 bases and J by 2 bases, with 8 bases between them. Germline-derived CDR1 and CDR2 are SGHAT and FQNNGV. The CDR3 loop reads CASSLDLATYEQYF. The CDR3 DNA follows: TGTGCCAGCAGCTTAGATCTAGCAACCTACGAGCAGTACTTC.

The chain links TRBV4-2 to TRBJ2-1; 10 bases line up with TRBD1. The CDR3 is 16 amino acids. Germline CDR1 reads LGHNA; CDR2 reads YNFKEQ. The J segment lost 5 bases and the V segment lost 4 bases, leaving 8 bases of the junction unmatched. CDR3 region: CASSRGDRGRDNEQFF. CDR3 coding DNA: TGTGCCAGCAGCCGGGGAGACAGGGGGCGAGACAATGAGCAGTTCTTC.

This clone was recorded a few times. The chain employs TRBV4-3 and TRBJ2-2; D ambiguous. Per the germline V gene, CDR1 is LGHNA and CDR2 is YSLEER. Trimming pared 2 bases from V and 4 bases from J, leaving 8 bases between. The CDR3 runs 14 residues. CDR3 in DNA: TGCGCCAGCAGCCAAAGCCCCCTCACCGGGGAGCTGTTTTTT. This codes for CASSQSPLTGELFF.

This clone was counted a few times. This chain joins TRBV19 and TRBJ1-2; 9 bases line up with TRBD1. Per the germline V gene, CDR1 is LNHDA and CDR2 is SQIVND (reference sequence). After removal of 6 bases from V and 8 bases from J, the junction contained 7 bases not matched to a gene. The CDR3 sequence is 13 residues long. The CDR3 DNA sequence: TGTGCCAGTAGCCAACAGGGGGCGAGAGGCTACACCTTC. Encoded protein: CASSQQGARGYTF.

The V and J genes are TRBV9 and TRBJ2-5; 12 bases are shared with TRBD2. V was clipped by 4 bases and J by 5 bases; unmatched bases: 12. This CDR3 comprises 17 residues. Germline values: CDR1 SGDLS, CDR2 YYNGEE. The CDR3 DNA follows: TGTGCCAGCAGCCCCTCTAGCGGGGGGGCCCTTCGGGAGACCCAGTACTTC. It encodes CASSPSSGGALRETQYF.

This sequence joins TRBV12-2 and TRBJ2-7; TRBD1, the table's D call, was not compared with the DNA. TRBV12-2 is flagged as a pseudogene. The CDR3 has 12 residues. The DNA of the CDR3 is TGTGCAAGTCGCTTAGCCCGGACAGAGCAGTACTTC. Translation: CASRLARTEQYF.

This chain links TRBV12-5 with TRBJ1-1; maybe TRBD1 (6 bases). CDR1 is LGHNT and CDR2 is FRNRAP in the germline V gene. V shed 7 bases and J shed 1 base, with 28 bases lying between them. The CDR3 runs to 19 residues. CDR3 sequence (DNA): TGTGCTAGTGTCCCCTCCACCGGGCAGGGGAGAAGGAGGAACACTGAAGCTTTCTTT. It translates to CASVPSTGQGRRRNTEAFF.

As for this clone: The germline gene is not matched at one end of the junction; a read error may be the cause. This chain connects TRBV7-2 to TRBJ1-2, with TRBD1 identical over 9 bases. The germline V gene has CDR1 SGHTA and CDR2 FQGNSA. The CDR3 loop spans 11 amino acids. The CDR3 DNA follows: TGTGCCAGCAGCTTAGCCGGGACAGGGCACTTC. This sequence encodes CASSLAGTGHF.

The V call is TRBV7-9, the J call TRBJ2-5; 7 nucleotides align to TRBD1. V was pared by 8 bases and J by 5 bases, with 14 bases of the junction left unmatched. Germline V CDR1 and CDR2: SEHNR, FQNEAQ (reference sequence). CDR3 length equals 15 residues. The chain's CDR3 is CASQGRGRSAETQYF. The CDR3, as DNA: TGTGCCAGCCAGGGTAGGGGGCGGTCTGCCGAGACCCAGTACTTC. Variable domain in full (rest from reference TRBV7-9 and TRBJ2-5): DTGVSQNPRHKITKRGQNVTFRCDPISEHNRLYWYRQTLGQGPEFLTYFQNEAQLEKSRLLSDRFSAERPKGSFSTLEIQRTEQGDSAMYLCASQGRGRSAETQYFGPGTRLLVL.

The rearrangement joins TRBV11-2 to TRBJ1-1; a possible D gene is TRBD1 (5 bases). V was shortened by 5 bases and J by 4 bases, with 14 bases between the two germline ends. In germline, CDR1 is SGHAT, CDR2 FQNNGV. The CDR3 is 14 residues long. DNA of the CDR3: TGTGCCAGCAGCCAAGAGAGACAGTCCACTGAAGCTTTCTTT. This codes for CASSQERQSTEAFF.

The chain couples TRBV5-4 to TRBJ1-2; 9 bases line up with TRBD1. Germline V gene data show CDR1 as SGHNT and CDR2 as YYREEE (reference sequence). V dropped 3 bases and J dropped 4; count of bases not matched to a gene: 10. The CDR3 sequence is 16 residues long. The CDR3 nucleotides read TGTGCCAGCAGCTCAGGACAGGGGTCCGTAATCTATGGCTACACCTTC. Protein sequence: CASSSGQGSVIYGYTF.

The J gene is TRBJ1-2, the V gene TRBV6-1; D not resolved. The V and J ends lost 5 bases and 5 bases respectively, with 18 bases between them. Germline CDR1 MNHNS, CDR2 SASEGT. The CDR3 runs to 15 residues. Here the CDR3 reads CASSHTMELPYGYTF. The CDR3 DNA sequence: TGTGCCAGCAGTCATACCATGGAACTACCGTATGGCTACACCTTC.

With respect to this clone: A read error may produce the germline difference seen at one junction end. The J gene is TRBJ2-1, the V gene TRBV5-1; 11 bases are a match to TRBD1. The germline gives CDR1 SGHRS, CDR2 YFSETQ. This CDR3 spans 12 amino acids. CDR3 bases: TGCGCCAGCAGCGCCTCCCGGGACAGGGGGGTCTTC. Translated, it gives CASSASRDRGVF.

The DNA of the CDR3 is TGTGCCAGTAGTATAGAGCGTCGGGGGGGAAACACCATATATTTT. This gives the protein CASSIERRGGNTIYF. The genes are TRBV19 and TRBJ1-3; tentative D call: TRBD1 (5 bases). Between the trimmed V and J ends, which lost 0 bases and 4 bases, there was a span of 10 bases. CDR1 and CDR2 (germline): LNHDA, SQIVND (reference sequence). The CDR3 is 15 residues long. The complete variable domain, with remaining parts taken from reference TRBV19 and TRBJ1-3, reads DGGITQSPKYLFRKEGQNVTLSCEQNLNHDAMYWYRQDPGQGLRLIYYSQIVNDFQKGDIAEGYSVSREKKESFPLTVTSAQKNPTAFYLCASSIERRGGNTIYFGEGSWLTVV.

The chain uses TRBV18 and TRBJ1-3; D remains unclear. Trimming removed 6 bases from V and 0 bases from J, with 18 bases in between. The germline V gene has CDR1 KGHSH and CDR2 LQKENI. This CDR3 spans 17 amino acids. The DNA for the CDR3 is TGTGCCAGCTCGACGCGGTCGGGGTCAGGCTCTGGAAACACCATATATTTT. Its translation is CASSTRSGSGSGNTIYF.

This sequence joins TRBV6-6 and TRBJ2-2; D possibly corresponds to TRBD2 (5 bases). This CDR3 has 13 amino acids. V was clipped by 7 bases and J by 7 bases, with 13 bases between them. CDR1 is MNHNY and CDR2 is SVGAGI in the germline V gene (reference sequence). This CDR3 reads CASNDVEGGELFF. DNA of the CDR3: TGTGCCAGCAACGACGTCGAGGGCGGGGAGCTGTTTTTT.

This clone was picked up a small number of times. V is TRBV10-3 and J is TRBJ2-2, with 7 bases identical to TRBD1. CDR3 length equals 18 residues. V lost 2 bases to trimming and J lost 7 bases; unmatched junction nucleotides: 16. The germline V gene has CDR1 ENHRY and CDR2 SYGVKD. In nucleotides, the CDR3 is TGTGCCATCAGTGAGCCTGGACAGGTGGGCGGAAAGAACGGGGAGCTGTTTTTT. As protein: CAISEPGQVGGKNGELFF.

As DNA, the CDR3 is TGTGCCACCAGCAGACAGACAGAGAATGGGGAAAAACTGTTTTTT. It encodes CATSRQTENGEKLFF. This rearrangement joins TRBV15 to TRBJ1-4; D perhaps matches TRBD1 (5 bases). V lost 2 bases and J 8 bases, leaving 15 bases between the germline ends. CDR1 and CDR2 from the germline V gene are LNHNV and YYDKDF (reference sequence). The CDR3 length is 15 residues.

In DNA, the CDR3 is TGTGCCAGCGGAGGATCGTGGGGAAACACCATATATTTT. The encoded protein is CASGGSWGNTIYF. This chain joins TRBV28 and TRBJ1-3; D not certain. Germline V CDR1 and CDR2: MDHEN, SYDVKM. The CDR3 length is 13 residues. Trimming cost V 8 bases and J 4 bases, with 12 bases left between them. Filled out from reference TRBV28 and TRBJ1-3, the complete variable domain reads DVKVTQSSRYLVKRTGEKVFLECVQDMDHENMFWYRQDPGLGLRLIYFSYDVKMKEKGDIPEGYSVSREKKERFSLILESASTNQTSMYLCASGGSWGNTIYFGEGSWLTVV.

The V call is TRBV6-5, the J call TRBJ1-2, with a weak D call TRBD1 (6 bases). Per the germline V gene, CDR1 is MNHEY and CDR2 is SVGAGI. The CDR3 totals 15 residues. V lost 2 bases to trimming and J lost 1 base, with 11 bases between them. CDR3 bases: TGTGCCAGCAGTTACGGGGACACCCTTAACTATGGCTACACCTTC. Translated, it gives CASSYGDTLNYGYTF.

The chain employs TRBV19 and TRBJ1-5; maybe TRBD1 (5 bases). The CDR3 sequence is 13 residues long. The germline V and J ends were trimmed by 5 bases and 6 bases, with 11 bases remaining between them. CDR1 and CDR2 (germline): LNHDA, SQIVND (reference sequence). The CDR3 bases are TGTGCCAGTAGTCACCCGGGGGGTCAGCCCCAGCATTTT. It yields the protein CASSHPGGQPQHF.

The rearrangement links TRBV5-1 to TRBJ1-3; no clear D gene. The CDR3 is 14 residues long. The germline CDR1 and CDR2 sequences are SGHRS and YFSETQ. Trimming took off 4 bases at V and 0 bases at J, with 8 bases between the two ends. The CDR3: CASSVTASGNTIYF. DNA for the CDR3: TGCGCCAGCAGCGTCACAGCCTCTGGAAACACCATATATTTT.

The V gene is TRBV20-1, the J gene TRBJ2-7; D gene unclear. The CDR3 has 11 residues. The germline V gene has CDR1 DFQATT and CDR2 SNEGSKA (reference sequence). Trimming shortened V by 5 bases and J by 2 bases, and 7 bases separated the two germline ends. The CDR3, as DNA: TGCAGTGCTTTTGCGACCTACGAGCAGTACTTC. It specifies CSAFATYEQYF.

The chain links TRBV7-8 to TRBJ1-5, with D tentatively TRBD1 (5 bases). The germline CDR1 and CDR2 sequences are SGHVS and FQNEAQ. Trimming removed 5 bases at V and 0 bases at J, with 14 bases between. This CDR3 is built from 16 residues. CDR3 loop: CASSDLNRYSNQPQHF. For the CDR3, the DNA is TGTGCCAGCAGCGACCTAAACAGGTATAGCAATCAGCCCCAGCATTTT.

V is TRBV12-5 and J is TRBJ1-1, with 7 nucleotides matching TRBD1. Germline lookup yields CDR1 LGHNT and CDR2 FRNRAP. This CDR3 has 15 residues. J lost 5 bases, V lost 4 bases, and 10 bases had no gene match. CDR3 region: CASGSRTGEVTEAFF. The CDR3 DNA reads TGTGCTAGTGGTTCCCGCACAGGGGAGGTTACTGAAGCTTTCTTT.

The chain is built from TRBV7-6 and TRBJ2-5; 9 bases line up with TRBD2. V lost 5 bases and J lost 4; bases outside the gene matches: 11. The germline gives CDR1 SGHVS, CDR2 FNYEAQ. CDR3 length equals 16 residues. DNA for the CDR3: TGTGCCAGCAGCGCAGCGGCTAGCGGGGTGGGAGAGACCCAGTACTTC. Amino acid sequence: CASSAAASGVGETQYF.

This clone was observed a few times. The CDR3 spells CAIRPSRTRGQYF. The CDR3 DNA reads TGTGCCATCAGGCCTTCGAGAACCAGGGGGCAGTACTTC. The chain recombines TRBV10-3 with TRBJ2-7, with D tentatively TRBD1 (6 bases). V lost 6 bases to trimming and J lost 9 bases, with 18 bases between them. CDR3 length: 13 amino acids. Per germline, CDR1 ENHRY and CDR2 SYGVKD.